The clone carrying this T cell receptor beta chain occurred many times. The CDR3 covers 16 residues. The junction had 6 bases not matched to a gene; V was cut back by 5 bases and J by 1 base. The germline V gene encodes CDR1 SGHTA and CDR2 FQGNSA. As originally analysed: Amplifying reference gene primers gave estimates of nucleated cell counts. Clones were read by immunoSEQ multiplex PCR, and TCRdb kept only the in-frame ones, dropping some. V and J calls and clone size follow that table, whereas D and trimming were derived from the DNA. The sample includes some 380,000 clones, 90% of them seen just once. This specimen comes from a study of blood T cell repertoires in COVID-19. Study-wide background: Acute and convalescent COVID-19 specimens originated in the United States, Italy and Spain. T cells, B-cell-depleted T cells, or PBMCs provided the cDNA or gDNA that served as material.

This receptor was taken from a man between 18 and 29 years old with active or convalescent COVID-19. The sample taken for sequencing was peripheral blood. V and J are TRBV7-2 and TRBJ2-2; 8 bases fit TRBD2. DNA for the CDR3: TGTGCCAGCAGCCCAGCGGGAGTCGGGAACACCGGGGAGCTGTTTTTT. This gives the protein CASSPAGVGNTGELFF.